A single TCR beta chain is shown here with its context. The data derive from a study of T cell changes during pregnancy in multiple sclerosis. Measured with immunoSEQ multiplex PCR; TCRdb has only the in-frame clones, and not every one. The table has 45,000 to 70,000 clones, around 93% seen once. Germline trimming cut 0 bases from V and 7 bases from J; bases unmatched to any gene: 6. Germline V lookup: CDR1 SGHTA, CDR2 FQGNSA. The CDR3 has 16 amino acids. The sequence derives from a female donor in good health, enrolled as a control in a pregnancy study. The material sequenced was CD4+ T cells from peripheral blood mononuclear cells, taken after pregnancy. The rearrangement uses TRBV7-2 and TRBJ1-6; 7 nucleotides agree with TRBD1. The CDR3 is CASSLASGQPNSPLHF. The CDR3 region has the DNA TGTGCCAGCAGCTTAGCATCGGGACAGCCAAATTCACCCCTCCACTTT.